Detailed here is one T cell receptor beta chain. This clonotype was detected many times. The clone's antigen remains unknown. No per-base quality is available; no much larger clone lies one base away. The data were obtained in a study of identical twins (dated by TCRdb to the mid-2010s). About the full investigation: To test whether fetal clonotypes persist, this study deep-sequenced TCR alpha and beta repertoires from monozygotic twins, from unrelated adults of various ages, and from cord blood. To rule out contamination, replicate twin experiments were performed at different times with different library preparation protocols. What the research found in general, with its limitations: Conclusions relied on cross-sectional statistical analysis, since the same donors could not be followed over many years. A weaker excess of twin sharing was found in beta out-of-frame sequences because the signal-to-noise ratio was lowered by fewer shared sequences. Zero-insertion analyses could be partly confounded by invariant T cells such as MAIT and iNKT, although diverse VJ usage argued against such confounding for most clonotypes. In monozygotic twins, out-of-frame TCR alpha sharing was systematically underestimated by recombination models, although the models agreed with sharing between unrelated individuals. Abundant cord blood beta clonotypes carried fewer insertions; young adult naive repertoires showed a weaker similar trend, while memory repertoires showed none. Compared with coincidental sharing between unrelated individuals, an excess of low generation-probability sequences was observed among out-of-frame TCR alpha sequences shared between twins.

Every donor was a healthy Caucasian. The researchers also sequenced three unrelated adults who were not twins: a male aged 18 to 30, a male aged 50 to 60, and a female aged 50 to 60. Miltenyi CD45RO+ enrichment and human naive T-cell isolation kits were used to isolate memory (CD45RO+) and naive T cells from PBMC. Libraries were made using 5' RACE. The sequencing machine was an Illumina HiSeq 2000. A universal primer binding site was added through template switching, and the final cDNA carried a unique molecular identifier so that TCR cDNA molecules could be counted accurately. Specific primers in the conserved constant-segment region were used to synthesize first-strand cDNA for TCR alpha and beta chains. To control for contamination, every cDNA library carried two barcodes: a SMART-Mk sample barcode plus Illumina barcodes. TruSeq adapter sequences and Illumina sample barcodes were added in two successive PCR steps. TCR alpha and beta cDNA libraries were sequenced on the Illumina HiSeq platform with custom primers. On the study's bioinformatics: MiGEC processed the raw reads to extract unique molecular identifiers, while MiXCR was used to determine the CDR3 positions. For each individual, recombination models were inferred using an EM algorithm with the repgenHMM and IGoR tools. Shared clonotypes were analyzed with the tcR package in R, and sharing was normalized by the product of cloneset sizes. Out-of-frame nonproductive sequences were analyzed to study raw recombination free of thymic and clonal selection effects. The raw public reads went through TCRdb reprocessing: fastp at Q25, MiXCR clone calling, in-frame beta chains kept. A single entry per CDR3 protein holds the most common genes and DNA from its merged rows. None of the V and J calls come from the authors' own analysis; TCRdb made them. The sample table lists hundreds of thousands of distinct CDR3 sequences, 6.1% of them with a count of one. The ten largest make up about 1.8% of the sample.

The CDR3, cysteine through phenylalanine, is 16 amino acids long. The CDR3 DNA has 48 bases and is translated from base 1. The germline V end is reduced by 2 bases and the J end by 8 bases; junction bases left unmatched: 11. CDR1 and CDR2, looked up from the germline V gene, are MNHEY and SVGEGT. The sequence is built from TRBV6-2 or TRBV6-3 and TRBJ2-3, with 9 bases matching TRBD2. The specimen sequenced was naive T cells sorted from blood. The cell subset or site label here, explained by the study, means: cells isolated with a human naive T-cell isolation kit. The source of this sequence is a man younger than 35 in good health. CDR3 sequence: CASSYGRGRVPATQYF. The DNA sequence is TGTGCCAGCAGTTACGGCCGCGGGAGGGTCCCGGCTACGCAGTATTTT.